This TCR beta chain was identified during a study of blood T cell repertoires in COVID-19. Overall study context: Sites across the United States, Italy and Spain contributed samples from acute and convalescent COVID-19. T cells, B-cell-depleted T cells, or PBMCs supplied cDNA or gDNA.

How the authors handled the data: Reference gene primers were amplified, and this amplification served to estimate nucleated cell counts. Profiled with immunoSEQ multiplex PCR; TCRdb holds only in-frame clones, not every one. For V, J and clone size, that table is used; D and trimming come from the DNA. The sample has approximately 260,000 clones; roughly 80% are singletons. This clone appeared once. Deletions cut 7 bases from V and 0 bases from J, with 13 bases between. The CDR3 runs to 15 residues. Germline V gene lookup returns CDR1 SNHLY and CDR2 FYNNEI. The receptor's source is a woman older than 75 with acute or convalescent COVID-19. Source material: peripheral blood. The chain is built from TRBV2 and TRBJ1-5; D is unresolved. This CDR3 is CASNKRSTSNQPQHF. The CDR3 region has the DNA TGTGCCAGCAACAAGAGGTCCACTAGCAATCAGCCCCAGCATTTT.